The sequence of this TCR beta chain was determined in a study of blood T cell repertoires in COVID-19. Study context: The origin of the acute and convalescent COVID-19 samples was the United States, Italy and Spain. PBMCs, B-cell-depleted T cells, or T cells were the source of the cDNA or gDNA that made up the material.

The germline V gene encodes CDR1 LNHDA and CDR2 SQIVND (reference sequence). There are 14 residues in the CDR3. With 6 bases clipped from V and 5 bases from J, the junction kept 7 bases outside the gene matches. Study processing details: Estimates of nucleated cell counts were drawn from the amplification of reference gene primers. TCRdb keeps only in-frame clones here, not all; method: immunoSEQ multiplex PCR. V and J calls and clone size are given by that table; D and trimming were obtained from the DNA. The data contain about 190,000 clones, around 80% of them seen just once; the ten biggest clones take up around 11%. The sample holds many counts of this clone.

This TCR derives from a woman aged 45-65 years with acute or convalescent COVID-19. The sample consisted of peripheral blood. The rearrangement links TRBV19 to TRBJ1-5; TRBD1 agrees at 7 bases. CDR3 residues: CASREGATHQPQHF. In DNA form, the CDR3 reads TGTGCCAGTAGGGAGGGGGCAACACATCAGCCCCAGCATTTT.